This TCR beta chain was profiled in a study of blood T cell repertoires in COVID-19. The CDR3 runs to 13 residues. V gave up 7 bases and J gave up 4 bases, with 14 bases separating them. Looked up from germline, CDR1 is MNHEY and CDR2 is SMNVEV (reference sequence). Data came from immunoSEQ multiplex PCR; TCRdb stores just in-frame clones and leaves some out. The table lists around 91,000 clones, more than 65% of them singletons, with about a sixth in the top ten. Sequenced sample: peripheral blood. The V call is TRBV27, the J call TRBJ2-7; D might be TRBD2 (6 bases). This TCR was recovered from a woman older than 75 with active or convalescent COVID-19. The CDR3 sequence: CASNERGGYEQYF. The DNA for the CDR3 is TGTGCCAGCAATGAGAGAGGAGGGTACGAGCAGTACTTC.